One sample yielded the 10 T cell receptor beta chains listed below, sequenced in a study of neurological immune-mediated disorders. MiXCR, applied by TCRdb to the 5' RACE reads, yields one record per CDR3 protein. The sample has under 45,000 distinct CDR3 sequences, more than 12% seen once. Sequencing used CD4+ T cells from blood. These receptors were collected from a woman aged 55-70 years with HTLV-1-associated myelopathy (HAM/TSP).

This clonotype was seen many times. J is TRBJ1-3 and V is TRBV6-6; 7 nucleotides match TRBD1. V gave up 7 bases and J gave up 16 bases; unmatched junction bases: 13. Germline lookup yields CDR1 MNHNY and CDR2 SVGAGI (reference sequence). CDR3 length equals 12 residues. The CDR3 region is CASITSGDRAYF. The CDR3 DNA sequence: TGTGCCAGCATCACCTCAGGGGACAGAGCGTATTTT.

The V call is TRBV20-1, the J call TRBJ2-5; TRBD2 aligns across 7 bases. The CDR3 sequence is 13 residues long. Germline CDR1 DFQATT, CDR2 SNEGSKA (reference sequence). The V segment lost 5 bases and the J segment 3 bases; nucleotides outside the gene matches: 6. The CDR3 DNA is TGCAGTGCTTTCTACCTAGCGGAAGAGACCCAGTACTTC. Residues: CSAFYLAEETQYF.

This chain uses TRBV11-3 with TRBJ2-3; D is possibly TRBD1 (6 bases). V was clipped by 5 bases and J by 6 bases, with 18 bases between them. This CDR3 is built from 15 residues. Germline CDR1 is SGHNT and CDR2 is YENEEA. For the CDR3, the DNA is TGTGCCAGCAGCGAACAGGGTGGGGGCTTTGATACGCAGTATTTT. Residues: CASSEQGGGFDTQYF.

This clonotype was counted at least ten times. The chain carries TRBV10-3 and TRBJ2-5; unclear D gene. CDR3 length equals 15 residues. Trimming pared 0 bases from V and 1 base from J, leaving 9 bases between. Germline V gives CDR1 ENHRY, CDR2 SYGVKD. The DNA for the CDR3 is TGTGCCATCAGTGAGTCGAAAGGATCCCAAGAGACCCAGTACTTC. It yields the protein CAISESKGSQETQYF.

The chain joins TRBV5-1 to TRBJ1-1, with D perhaps TRBD1 (6 bases). The V gene lost 4 bases and the J gene lost 5 bases, with 15 bases spanning the gap. This CDR3 region has 14 residues. The germline CDR1 and CDR2 sequences are SGHRS and YFSETQ. The CDR3 DNA follows: TGCGCCAGCAGCCTAGGGGGGGGACGGACTGAAGCTTTCTTT. Amino acids: CASSLGGGRTEAFF.

This clonotype was seen at least ten times. The genes are TRBV27 and TRBJ1-2, with 10 bases fitting TRBD1. Looked up from germline, CDR1 is MNHEY and CDR2 is SMNVEV (reference sequence). V shed 6 bases, J shed 0 bases, and the junction held 1 base outside the gene matches. The CDR3 extends over 14 amino acids. CDR3 sequence reads: CASRGTGANYGYTF. The CDR3, as DNA: TGTGCCAGCAGGGGGACAGGGGCTAACTATGGCTACACCTTC.

In this sample, this clonotype turned up many times. The rearrangement joins TRBV6-6 to TRBJ1-5; TRBD1 matches 8 bases. The CDR3 length is 14 residues. From germline, CDR1 is MNHNY and CDR2 SVGAGI (reference sequence). V trimming: 5 bases; J trimming: 4 bases; junction bases outside the gene matches: 4. As DNA, the CDR3 is TGTGCCAGCAGTCGACAGGGGATGAATCAGCCCCAGCATTTT. Its translation: CASSRQGMNQPQHF.

This clonotype occurred many times. The chain has TRBV29-1 and TRBJ1-2; D unclear. V lost 7 bases and J lost 0, with 15 bases in between. Germline CDR1 and CDR2: SQVTM and ANQGSEA. The CDR3 totals 14 residues. DNA for the CDR3: TGCAGCGCCTGGGCGGCTCCCTCTAACTATGGCTACACCTTC. Protein sequence: CSAWAAPSNYGYTF.

The chain is built from TRBV20-1 and TRBJ1-5; D gene ambiguous. Trimming stripped 1 base from V and 1 base from J, with 8 bases between. This CDR3 is built from 14 residues. Per the germline V gene, CDR1 is DFQATT and CDR2 is SNEGSKA (reference sequence). This chain's CDR3 is CSARVVGSNQPQHF. DNA of the CDR3: TGCAGTGCTAGAGTGGTCGGAAGCAATCAGCCCCAGCATTTT.

This clonotype has at least ten counts. This chain links TRBV12-3 or TRBV12-4 with TRBJ1-6; 7 positions agree with TRBD1. Trimming took 5 bases from V and 6 from J; bases not matched to a gene: 1. This CDR3 spans 13 amino acids. In DNA, the CDR3 is TGTGCCAGCAGTGGACAGGCTAATTCACCCCTCCACTTT. Translating it yields CASSGQANSPLHF.